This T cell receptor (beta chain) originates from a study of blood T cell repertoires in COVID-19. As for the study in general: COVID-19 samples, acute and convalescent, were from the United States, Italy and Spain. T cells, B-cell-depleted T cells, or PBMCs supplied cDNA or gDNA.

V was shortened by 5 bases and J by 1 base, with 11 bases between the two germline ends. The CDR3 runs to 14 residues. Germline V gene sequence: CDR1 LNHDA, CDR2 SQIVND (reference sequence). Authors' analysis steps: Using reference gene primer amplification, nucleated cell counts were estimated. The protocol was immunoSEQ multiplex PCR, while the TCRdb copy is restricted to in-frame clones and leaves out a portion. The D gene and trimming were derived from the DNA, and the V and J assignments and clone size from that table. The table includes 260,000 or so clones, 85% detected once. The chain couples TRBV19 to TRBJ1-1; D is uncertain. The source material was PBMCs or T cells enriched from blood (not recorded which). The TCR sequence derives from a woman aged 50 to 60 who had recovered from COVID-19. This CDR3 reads CASSEARWNTEAFF. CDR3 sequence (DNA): TGTGCCAGTAGTGAAGCTAGGTGGAACACTGAAGCTTTCTTT.